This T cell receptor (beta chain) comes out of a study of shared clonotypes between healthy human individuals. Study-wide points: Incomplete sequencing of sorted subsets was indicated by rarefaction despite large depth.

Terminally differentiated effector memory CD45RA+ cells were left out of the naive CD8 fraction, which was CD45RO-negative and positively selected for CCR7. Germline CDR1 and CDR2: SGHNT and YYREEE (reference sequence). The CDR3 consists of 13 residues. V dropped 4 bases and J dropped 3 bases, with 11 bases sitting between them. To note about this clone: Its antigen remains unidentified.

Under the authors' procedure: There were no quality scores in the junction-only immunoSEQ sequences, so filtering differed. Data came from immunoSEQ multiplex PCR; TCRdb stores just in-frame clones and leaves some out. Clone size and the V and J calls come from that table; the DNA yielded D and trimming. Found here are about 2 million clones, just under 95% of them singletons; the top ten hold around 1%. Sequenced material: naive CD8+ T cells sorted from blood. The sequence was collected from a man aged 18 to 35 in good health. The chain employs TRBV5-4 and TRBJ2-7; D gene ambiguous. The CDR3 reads CASSQGRSYEQYF. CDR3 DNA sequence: TGTGCCAGCAGCCAAGGACGCAGCTACGAGCAGTACTTC.